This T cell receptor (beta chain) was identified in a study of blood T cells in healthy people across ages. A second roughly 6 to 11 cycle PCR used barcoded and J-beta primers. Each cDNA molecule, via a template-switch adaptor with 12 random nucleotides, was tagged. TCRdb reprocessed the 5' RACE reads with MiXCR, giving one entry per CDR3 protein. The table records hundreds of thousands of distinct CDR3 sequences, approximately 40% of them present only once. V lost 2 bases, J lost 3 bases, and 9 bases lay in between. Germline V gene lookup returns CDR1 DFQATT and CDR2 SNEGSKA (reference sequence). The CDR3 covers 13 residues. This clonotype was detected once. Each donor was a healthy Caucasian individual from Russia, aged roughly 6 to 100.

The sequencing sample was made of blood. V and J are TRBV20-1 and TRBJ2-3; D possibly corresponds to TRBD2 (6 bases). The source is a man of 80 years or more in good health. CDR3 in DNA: TGCAGTGCTAGATTGGCGGGGACAGATACGCAGTATTTT. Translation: CSARLAGTDTQYF.